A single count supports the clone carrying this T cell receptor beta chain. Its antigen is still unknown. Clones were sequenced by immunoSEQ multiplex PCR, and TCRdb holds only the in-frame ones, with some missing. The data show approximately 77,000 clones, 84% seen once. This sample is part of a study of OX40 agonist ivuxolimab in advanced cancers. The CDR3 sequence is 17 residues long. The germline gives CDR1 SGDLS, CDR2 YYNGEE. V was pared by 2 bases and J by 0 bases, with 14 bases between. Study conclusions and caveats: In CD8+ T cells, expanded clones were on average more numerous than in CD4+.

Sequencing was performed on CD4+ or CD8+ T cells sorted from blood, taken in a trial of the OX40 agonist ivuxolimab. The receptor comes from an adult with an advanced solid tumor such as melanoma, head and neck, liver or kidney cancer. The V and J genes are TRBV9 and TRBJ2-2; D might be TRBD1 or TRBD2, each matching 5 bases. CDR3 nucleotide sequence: TGTGCCAGCAGCGTCGCCGGGACGGCCGCGAACACCGGGGAGCTGTTTTTT. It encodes CASSVAGTAANTGELFF.